This entry lists 26 T cell receptor beta chains sequenced from one sample in a study of T cells after yellow fever vaccination. TCRdb used MiXCR to reprocess the 5' RACE reads, holding one entry per CDR3 protein. The sample gives about 340,000 distinct CDR3 sequences, 3% to 4.5% of which show up once; 20% to 30% is in the top ten. Sequenced here: PBMCs, sampled 5 days after the yellow fever booster vaccination. These TCRs come from a man between 18 and 29 years old who received the YFV17D yellow fever vaccine.

The chain links TRBV11-2 to TRBJ1-5; D may be TRBD1 (5 bases). The CDR3 contains 16 residues. Germline values: CDR1 SGHAT, CDR2 FQNNGV. The V end was cut by 3 bases, the J end by 2 bases, with 14 bases between. In DNA form, the CDR3 reads TGTGCCAGCAGCTTCTGTGGGGGGATGGGCAATCAGCCCCAGCATTTT. The encoded protein is CASSFCGGMGNQPQHF.

The genes are TRBV3-1 and TRBJ1-6; a weak D match, TRBD1 (6 bases). The length of the CDR3 is 15 residues. Deletions cut 6 bases from V and 10 bases from J, with 19 bases between. Germline V lookup: CDR1 LGHDT, CDR2 YNNKEL (reference sequence). The CDR3 DNA reads TGTGCCAGCAGGCCAACAGGGCTCGTAACCTCACCCCTCCACTTT. This gives the protein CASRPTGLVTSPLHF.

This chain uses TRBV7-9 with TRBJ1-1, with a tentative D call TRBD1 (6 bases). CDR3 size: 15 residues. Germline CDR1 reads SEHNR; CDR2 reads FQNEAQ (reference sequence). V gave up 4 bases and J gave up 1 base, with 13 bases separating them. As DNA, the CDR3 is TGTGCCAGCAGCTCCACCGGACAGCCGAACACTGAAGCTTTCTTT. Residues: CASSSTGQPNTEAFF. The full variable domain, its missing parts supplied by reference TRBV7-9 and TRBJ1-1, is DTGVSQNPRHKITKRGQNVTFRCDPISEHNRLYWYRQTLGQGPEFLTYFQNEAQLEKSRLLSDRFSAERPKGSFSTLEIQRTEQGDSAMYLCASSSTGQPNTEAFFGQGTRLTVV.

The chain recombines TRBV18 with TRBJ1-1; TRBD1 agrees at 10 bases. In germline, CDR1 is KGHSH, CDR2 LQKENI. The CDR3 contains 16 residues. V was clipped by 4 bases and J by 7 bases; unmatched bases: 12. DNA of the CDR3: TGTGCCAGCTCACGTAATCCGGGACAGGGGACTTATGAAGCTTTCTTT. Encoded protein: CASSRNPGQGTYEAFF.

This chain joins TRBV4-3 and TRBJ2-1; 8 bases match TRBD2. The V gene's germline CDR1 is LGHNA and CDR2 YSLEER. The trim removed 3 bases at V and 2 bases at J, leaving 21 bases unmatched. CDR3 size: 21 residues. The CDR3 sequence is CASSQTLPWSTAGATYNEQFF. DNA of the CDR3: TGCGCCAGCAGCCAGACCCTTCCCTGGAGTACAGCGGGGGCGACCTACAATGAGCAGTTCTTC.

This clonotype was recorded a few times. The CDR3 loop reads CASKQGGNYGYTF. CDR3 DNA sequence: TGTGCCAGCAAACAAGGGGGAAACTATGGCTACACCTTC. This chain connects TRBV7-2 to TRBJ1-2; a possible D gene is TRBD1 (6 bases). V lost 7 bases, J lost 2 bases, and 11 bases lay in between. From germline, CDR1 is SGHTA and CDR2 FQGNSA. The CDR3 consists of 13 residues.

In its sample, this clonotype was seen a few times. CDR3: CAISRAEGSYEQYF. The CDR3, as DNA: TGTGCCATCAGTCGGGCGGAGGGCTCCTACGAGCAGTACTTC. This rearrangement joins TRBV10-3 to TRBJ2-7; tentative D call: TRBD2 (6 bases). The CDR3 is made up of 14 amino acids. CDR1 and CDR2 (germline): ENHRY, SYGVKD. Trimming cost V 5 bases and J 0 bases, with 11 bases left between them.

This clonotype was counted at least ten times. The rearrangement links TRBV9 to TRBJ2-5, with 9 nucleotides matching TRBD2. The trim removed 0 bases at V and 5 bases at J, leaving 5 bases unmatched. Germline values: CDR1 SGDLS, CDR2 YYNGEE. The CDR3 has 15 residues. The CDR3 DNA reads TGTGCCAGCAGCGTAGGCGGGGGGGCCTGGGAGACCCAGTACTTC. This sequence encodes CASSVGGGAWETQYF. The full variable domain, in which reference TRBV9 and TRBJ2-5 provide the parts outside the CDR3, is DSGVTQTPKHLITATGQRVTLRCSPRSGDLSVYWYQQSLDQGLQFLIQYYNGEERAKGNILERFSAQQFPDLHSELNLSSLELGDSALYFCASSVGGGAWETQYFGPGTRLLVL.

This clonotype occurred many times. Here the CDR3 reads CASSLLRQGSKETQYF. The CDR3 DNA reads TGCGCCAGCAGCTTACTTAGACAGGGGTCGAAAGAGACCCAGTACTTC. The chain links TRBV5-1 to TRBJ2-5, with TRBD1 identical over 8 bases. The germline gives CDR1 SGHRS, CDR2 YFSETQ. J gave up 3 bases and V 2 bases, and 9 bases lay outside the gene matches. This CDR3 contains 16 residues. The variable domain in full, with the rest retrieved from reference TRBV5-1 and TRBJ2-5, is KAGVTQTPRYLIKTRGQQVTLSCSPISGHRSVSWYQQTPGQGLQFLFEYFSETQRNKGNFPGRFSGRQFSNSRSEMNVSTLELGDSALYLCASSLLRQGSKETQYFGPGTRLLVL.

This clonotype was seen a few times. The V gene is TRBV27, the J gene TRBJ2-7, with 9 bases fitting TRBD2. V shed 7 bases and J 2 bases; nucleotides not matched to a gene: 9. Germline CDR1 reads MNHEY; CDR2 reads SMNVEV (reference sequence). The CDR3 has 15 residues. As DNA, the CDR3 is TGTGCCAGCAAACAGGGACTAGCTTCCACCTACGAGCAGTACTTC. It translates to CASKQGLASTYEQYF.

The V and J genes are TRBV12-3 or TRBV12-4 and TRBJ2-4; the match to TRBD2 covers 10 bases. J gave up 8 bases and V 10 bases, and 8 bases lay outside the gene matches. The length of the CDR3 is 13 residues. CDR3 loop: CATERGGSDIQYF. CDR3 coding DNA: TGTGCCACCGAGCGGGGGGGATCGGACATTCAGTACTTC.

This clonotype has at least ten counts. The chain has TRBV28 and TRBJ1-2; D remains ambiguous. Germline-derived CDR1 and CDR2 are MDHEN and SYDVKM. The CDR3 length is 11 residues. V was trimmed by 4 bases and J by 8 bases, leaving 8 bases between them. This chain's CDR3 is CASSSPRGYTF. The CDR3 nucleotides are TGTGCCAGCAGTTCCCCGAGGGGCTACACCTTC.

The V gene is TRBV4-2, the J gene TRBJ1-1; D remains ambiguous. The V end lost 6 bases, the J end lost 6 bases, and 17 bases lay between the germline ends. The germline gives CDR1 LGHNA, CDR2 YNFKEQ. This CDR3 region has 14 residues. The CDR3 is CASRANREFPEAFF. CDR3 sequence (DNA): TGTGCCAGCAGGGCAAATAGGGAGTTCCCTGAAGCTTTCTTT.

This clonotype was seen a handful of times. The chain carries TRBV5-6 and TRBJ2-5; D remains unclear. This CDR3 is built from 14 residues. Germline CDR1 and CDR2: SGHDT and YYEEEE. V dropped 2 bases and J dropped 1 base, with 9 bases sitting between them. The CDR3, as DNA: TGTGCCAGCAGCTTTACGGCCATCCAAGAGACCCAGTACTTC. This codes for CASSFTAIQETQYF.

This chain links TRBV20-1 with TRBJ2-3; 14 bases match TRBD2. Germline trimming cut 0 bases from V and 2 bases from J; bases unmatched to any gene: 10. The germline gives CDR1 DFQATT, CDR2 SNEGSKA (reference sequence). This CDR3 region has 19 residues. CDR3 DNA sequence: TGCAGTGCTAGAGATTCTTTTTGGGGACTAGCGGGGGTCACAGATACGCAGTATTTT. It codes for CSARDSFWGLAGVTDTQYF.

The gene calls are TRBV4-1 and TRBJ2-7; D is perhaps TRBD1 or TRBD2 (5 bases each). This CDR3 comprises 15 residues. Germline values: CDR1 MGHRA, CDR2 YSYEKL. With 1 base removed from V and 7 bases from J, the gap between germline ends came to 17 bases. CDR3: CASSQAPPGTYEQYV. The DNA for the CDR3 is TGCGCCAGCAGCCAAGCCCCTCCCGGGACGTATGAGCAGTACGTC.

This clonotype was seen a handful of times. The V gene is TRBV5-6, the J gene TRBJ1-4, with D unresolved. V gave up 4 bases and J gave up 4 bases, with 14 bases separating them. The CDR3 extends over 15 amino acids. The germline gives CDR1 SGHDT, CDR2 YYEEEE. The CDR3 region has the DNA TGTGCCAGCAGCGTTACCCCAGCGGGTAATGAAAAACTGTTTTTT. Protein: CASSVTPAGNEKLFF.

This clonotype showed up many times. The rearrangement joins TRBV28 to TRBJ2-6; tentative D call: TRBD1 (6 bases). The germline V and J ends were trimmed by 6 bases and 2 bases, with 17 bases remaining between them. There are 17 residues in the CDR3. Germline V gives CDR1 MDHEN, CDR2 SYDVKM. CDR3 region: CASSTPLGATGANVLTF. Here the CDR3 DNA reads TGTGCCAGCAGCACCCCTCTGGGGGCGACTGGGGCCAACGTCCTGACTTTC.

This clonotype has only a few counts. The rearrangement links TRBV12-3 or TRBV12-4 to TRBJ2-5, with D maybe TRBD2 (5 bases). V lost 3 bases and J lost 2, with 10 bases in between. The CDR3 is made up of 14 amino acids. CDR3: CASSFWGAQETQYF. As DNA, the CDR3 is TGTGCCAGCAGTTTTTGGGGAGCACAAGAGACCCAGTACTTC.

The rearrangement uses TRBV7-2 and TRBJ1-2; 9 bases fit TRBD1. After removal of 5 bases from V and 5 bases from J, the junction contained 6 bases not matched to a gene. CDR1 and CDR2 from the germline V gene are SGHTA and FQGNSA. This CDR3 has 14 amino acids. The CDR3 DNA is TGTGCCAGCAGCACGGACAGGGGCTGGTATGGCTACACCTTC. It codes for CASSTDRGWYGYTF.

This clonotype showed up just a few times. V and J are TRBV11-2 and TRBJ2-1; D unclear. The CDR3 extends over 16 amino acids. The V and J ends lost 7 bases and 6 bases respectively, with 22 bases between them. Germline-derived CDR1 and CDR2 are SGHAT and FQNNGV. CDR3 amino acids: CASNLPASRRLNEQFF. For the CDR3, the DNA is TGTGCCAGCAACCTCCCGGCCTCTAGGCGCCTCAATGAGCAGTTCTTC. The full variable domain, with the rest looked up from reference TRBV11-2 and TRBJ2-1, is EAGVAQSPRYKIIEKRQSVAFWCNPISGHATLYWYQQILGQGPKLLIQFQNNGVVDDSQLPKDRFSAERLKGVDSTLKIQPAKLEDSAVYLCASNLPASRRLNEQFFGPGTRLTVL.

There are many counts of this clonotype. The chain carries TRBV5-5 and TRBJ2-4; tentative D call: TRBD1 (5 bases). Germline V gene data show CDR1 as SGHKS and CDR2 as YYEKEE (reference sequence). The CDR3 has 14 residues. Trimming removed 4 bases from V and 8 bases from J, with 16 bases in between. CDR3: CASSPDNGRDIQYF. CDR3 nucleotides: TGTGCCAGCAGCCCGGACAATGGAAGGGACATTCAGTACTTC.

The J gene is TRBJ2-5, the V gene TRBV4-1; D unclear. The CDR3 totals 14 residues. Trimming stripped 0 bases from V and 5 bases from J, with 10 bases between. CDR1 and CDR2 (germline): MGHRA, YSYEKL. The CDR3 DNA sequence: TGCGCCAGCAGCCAAGAAGGTGGCAGGGAGACCCAGTACTTC. Translated: CASSQEGGRETQYF.

This clonotype appeared many times. DNA for the CDR3: TGTGCCAGCAGCTGGACACCCCGGAGCTCCTACGAGCAGTACTTC. It specifies CASSWTPRSSYEQYF. This chain joins TRBV7-2 and TRBJ2-7, with D possibly being TRBD1 (5 bases). This CDR3 comprises 15 residues. The ends were cut back, 4 bases at V and 0 bases at J, with 13 bases in the middle. Germline CDR1 and CDR2: SGHTA and FQGNSA.

This clonotype was recorded a few times. In nucleotides, the CDR3 is TGCAGTGCTACCTGGACGGGAGTCTACACCTTC. It yields the protein CSATWTGVYTF. V is TRBV20-1 and J is TRBJ1-2, with D unclear. The V end was cut by 4 bases, the J end by 10 bases, with 13 bases between. The CDR3 is made up of 11 amino acids. Germline lookup yields CDR1 DFQATT and CDR2 SNEGSKA (reference sequence).

There are many counts of this clonotype. The CDR3 spells CASSLTSLPGLNTEAFF. The CDR3 DNA reads as TGTGCCAGCAGTTTAACCTCCCTCCCAGGGTTGAACACTGAAGCTTTCTTT. V usage is TRBV12-3 or TRBV12-4 and J usage is TRBJ1-1; D perhaps matches TRBD1 (5 bases). The CDR3 extends over 17 amino acids. V lost 2 bases to trimming and J lost 0 bases, with 16 bases between them.